Sequencing of this T cell receptor beta chain was carried out in a study of glioma-infiltrating T cells. Study results and limitations: Tissue-blood divergence was below expectation in non-neoplastic patients, above in gliomas.

The iRepertoire nested amplicon-rescue multiplex PCR amplified TCR alpha and beta CDR3s from RNA. Input was roughly 100-450 ng of tissue mRNA or PBMC total RNA. Via MiXCR, TCRdb re-called the multiplex PCR reads, giving one row per CDR3 protein. The data show around 150,000 distinct CDR3 sequences, 30% to 40% seen once. Germline CDR1 and CDR2: DFQATT and SNEGSKA (reference sequence). The CDR3 spans 13 residues. Notes on this clonotype: Its specificity is not known. The junction departs from germline at one end; a sequencing error may be responsible.

The chain couples TRBV20-1 to TRBJ1-5; TRBD1 is a possible D gene (5 bases). Sequencing used glioma tissue, nonneoplastic brain tissue, or PBMCs (not recorded which). The receptor comes from a human donor with low-grade glioma or glioblastoma, undergoing nonglioma brain surgery, or in good health (not recorded which). The CDR3 region has the DNA TGCAGTGCTGAAGACAGTCTCAATAAGCCCCAGCATTTT. Protein product: CSAEDSLNKPQHF.